Listed below are T cell receptor beta chains from one sample, sequenced in a study of siplizumab effects on memory and regulatory T cells. Here immunoSEQ multiplex PCR was the method, and the copy in TCRdb shows in-frame clones only, minus some. The repertoire holds about 120,000 clones, approximately 92% seen once, with over 0.15% in the top ten. Source material: non-Treg CD4+ T cells sorted from blood. The receptors here all came from a human donor in good health. Each CDR3 is given with its conserved first and last residue. D genes are given only for firm matches. The size field is filled for only some rows; it gives once, few, many or a size class.

j_call	clone_size	v_call	d_call	cdr3_nt	cdr3_aa
TRBJ1-1	-	TRBV7-9	-	TGTGCCAGCAGCTTAACCGCGGCCGGATTGAACACTGAAGCTTTCTTT	CASSLTAAGLNTEAFF
TRBJ1-2	-	TRBV13	-	TGTGCCAGCGGGCCCGAGCGTGACTATGGCTACACCTTC	CASGPERDYGYTF
TRBJ2-1	-	TRBV11-2	TRBD2	TGTGCCAGCAGCTTCCTAGCGGATAATGAGCAGTTCTTC	CASSFLADNEQFF
TRBJ1-1	-	TRBV20-1	-	TGCAGTGCTAGTAGGCACACTGAAGCTTTCTTT	CSASRHTEAFF
TRBJ2-7	-	TRBV5-1	TRBD1	TGCGCCAGCAGCTCGGGACAGTCCTACGAGCAGTACTTC	CASSSGQSYEQYF
TRBJ1-1	-	TRBV5-1	TRBD1	TGCGCCAGCAGCTCGGACAGGGACACTGAAGCTTTCTTT	CASSSDRDTEAFF
TRBJ1-2	-	TRBV29-1	-	TGCAGCGTTGAAGAAAACTATGGCTACACCTTC	CSVEENYGYTF
TRBJ2-3	-	TRBV6-4	-	TGTGCCAGCAGTGGGGGGGGGACAAATACGCAGTATTTT	CASSGGGTNTQYF
TRBJ2-5	-	TRBV7-8	-	TGTGCCAGCAGCTTAAAAGAGACCCAGTACTTC	CASSLKETQYF
TRBJ2-7	once	TRBV7-2	-	TGTGCCAGCAGCTTAGAAGTCTCCTACGAGCAGTACTTC	CASSLEVSYEQYF
TRBJ1-1	-	TRBV6-4	-	TGTGCCAGCAGTGACATCTGGGGCACTGAAGCTTTCTTT	CASSDIWGTEAFF
TRBJ2-2	-	TRBV7-2	-	TGTGCCAGCAGCTTAGGTGTCTTGCGGGGACCTGGGGGGGAGCTGTTTTTT	CASSLGVLRGPGGELFF
TRBJ2-2	-	TRBV29-1	-	TGCAGCGTTGGAGAAAGGTTGGGGACCGGGGAGCTGTTTTTT	CSVGERLGTGELFF
TRBJ1-3	-	TRBV27	-	TGTGCCAGCAGTTTAAGGGGGAAGAGGGTCTCTGGAAACACCATATATTTT	CASSLRGKRVSGNTIYF
TRBJ1-2	-	TRBV4-2	-	TGTGCCAGCAGCCAAGAGCTCTATGGCTACACCTTC	CASSQELYGYTF
TRBJ2-3	-	TRBV27	-	TGTGCCAGCTCATTTTTACCCCGGGCAGATACGCAGTATTTT	CASSFLPRADTQYF
TRBJ1-2	-	TRBV7-9	TRBD1	TGTGCCAGCAGTAATGACGACAGGGGGAACTATGGCTACACCTTC	CASSNDDRGNYGYTF
TRBJ1-5	-	TRBV21-1	-	TGTGCCAGCAGCAAAGTGGCACGATCGGCCCCGTCTAGCAATCAGCCCCAGCATTTT	CASSKVARSAPSSNQPQHF
TRBJ1-2	once	TRBV5-6	TRBD1	TGTGCCAGCAGCACGACCGGACAGGGGGGATTAGGCTACACCTTC	CASSTTGQGGLGYTF
TRBJ2-3	-	TRBV5-6	-	TGTGCCAGCAGTCCTAGGGTAGATACGCAGTATTTT	CASSPRVDTQYF
TRBJ2-3	-	TRBV5-6	TRBD2	TGTGCCAGCAGCTTTACTAGCGGGGGGACAGATACGCAGTATTTT	CASSFTSGGTDTQYF
TRBJ2-5	-	TRBV19	-	TGTGCCAGTAGTATAGGGTCCTCGAAGACCCAGTACTTC	CASSIGSSKTQYF
TRBJ2-1	-	TRBV18	TRBD1	TGTGCCAGCTCACCCGGACAGGGGGTCTTATACAATGAGCAGTTCTTC	CASSPGQGVLYNEQFF
TRBJ2-7	-	TRBV7-2	-	TGTGCCAGCCGGCCGGCAGGGGCGGGGGAGCAGTACTTC	CASRPAGAGEQYF
TRBJ2-7	-	TRBV18	TRBD1	TGTGCCAGCTCCCCTACTTCCGGACAGGGGGACTACGAGCAGTACTTC	CASSPTSGQGDYEQYF
TRBJ1-5	-	TRBV28	-	TGTGCCAGCAGTCTTCCCAGTGGGGGCAGCAATCAGCCCCAGCATTTT	CASSLPSGGSNQPQHF
TRBJ1-5	-	TRBV7-8	-	TGTGCCAGCAGCTTAGTGGGTAGAAATCAGCCCCAGCATTTT	CASSLVGRNQPQHF
TRBJ1-2	-	TRBV14	-	TGTGCCAGCAGCCAAGTGGAGCACTATGGCTACACCTTC	CASSQVEHYGYTF
TRBJ1-5	-	TRBV28	-	TGTGCCAGCAGGAGGTCGGGGGGAAATGGTCAGCCCCAGCATTTT	CASRRSGGNGQPQHF
TRBJ1-1	-	TRBV5-5	-	TGTGCCAGCAGCTTAACCGTTAGGGGATATACTGAAGCTTTCTTT	CASSLTVRGYTEAFF
TRBJ1-2	-	TRBV18	-	TGTGCCAGCTCTCCGAGTAAGGGCCCCTATGGCTACACCTTC	CASSPSKGPYGYTF
TRBJ1-2	-	TRBV5-4	-	TGTGCCAGCAGCTTTGTCAGGGACGGCTACACCTTC	CASSFVRDGYTF
TRBJ2-7	-	TRBV19	TRBD2	TGTGCCAGTACCACCGGGGGGAGCTCCTACGAGCAGTACTTC	CASTTGGSSYEQYF
TRBJ2-7	once	TRBV7-6	TRBD2	TGTGCCAGCAGCCCCAAAGCGGGGGGCTCCTACGAGCAGTACTTC	CASSPKAGGSYEQYF